This T cell receptor beta chain was sequenced for a study of blood T cell repertoires in COVID-19 (dated by TCRdb to the early 2020s). Regarding the complete study: The collaborator samples originated in the United States, Italy and Spain and spanned the acute and convalescent phases of COVID-19. The repertoires were made available in a free public database intended to serve as a resource for research on the immune response to SARS-CoV-2. Where available, HLA class I and class II types were taken from metadata supplied by the sample provider and were not determined by assay-based typing. The sample metadata nearly always contained a de-identified subject ID, COVID-19 status, age in years and sex. The dataset comprised deeply sampled blood TCRbeta repertoires from subjects exposed to, actively infected with, or recovered from COVID-19. The prospective study material was composed of cDNA or gDNA derived from T cells, B-cell-depleted T cells, or PBMCs. Samples were obtained from the ongoing ImmuneRACE study (first 160 participants) and from some 1,200 subjects provided by 6 global collaborators. Paper-wide results and their limitations: The quantity of clinical and demographic metadata differed by source and by participant and was supplied without curation.

The collaborating institutions used their own protocols to collect whole blood in K2EDTA tubes. Collaborator samples were shipped for TCRbeta analysis as frozen whole blood, isolated PBMCs, or DNA extracted from either sample type. V loses 0 bases, J loses 6 bases, and the germline ends lie 12 bases apart. Counted from cysteine to phenylalanine, this CDR3 has 14 amino acids. Just the 42-base CDR3 DNA is kept, in frame starting at base 1. The germline V gene provides CDR1 SGHRS and CDR2 YFSETQ. The immunoSEQ Assay, a bias-controlled multiplex PCR, was used to amplify TCRbeta CDR3 regions from genomic DNA. The study's processing was this. Within the assay, amplification of reference gene primers was used to estimate how many nucleated cells each sample contained. Sequence reads were collapsed and filtered to measure the absolute abundance of every unique TCRbeta CDR3 rearrangement. For each sample, productive Simpson clonality was calculated as the square root of Simpson's diversity index over productive rearrangements. Entries here come from immuneACCESS through TCRdb and include only in-frame sequences with V and J called. Some clones fail to appear in such tables; in the studies checked, an unresolved V gene covers under half of the shortfall, and the cause of the remainder is unknown. That table furnishes V, J and clone size, whereas the DNA furnished D and trimming. In all, the sample holds around 120,000 clones, and approximately 80% of those were seen once. 20% to 25% of the sample lies in the top ten.

In regard to this clone: What antigen it recognizes has not been identified. Qualities for individual bases were not recorded, and no much larger clone is one base off.

The chain couples TRBV5-1 to TRBJ1-2; TRBD1 is perhaps the D gene, given 5 matching bases. The receptor was derived from a man aged 65 to 85 with active or convalescent COVID-19. What was sequenced was peripheral blood. In nucleotide form, the sequence is TGCGCCAGCAGCTTGGCGGGGGATTGGGATGGCTACACCTTC. Its protein product is CASSLAGDWDGYTF.